This T cell receptor (beta chain) was captured in a study of human thymus T cells. Study-wide points: Thymic and blood repertoires appeared to show biased V and J gene usage.

Using immunoSEQ multiplex PCR, the repertoire was profiled, and TCRdb retains in-frame clones only, with some absent. This table has 40,000 to 55,000 clones, roughly 94% appearing once. All donors were healthy Finnish infants who were undergoing corrective surgery to treat congenital heart defects. During surgery, about 0.5-1 mL peripheral blood was drawn from four of eight donors. All available leukocytes, rather than a set cell count, yielded the blood DNA. The table lists this clone with a few counts. The target antigen is unknown. The CDR3 loop spans 12 amino acids. Germline CDR1 LGHNA, CDR2 YSLEER. V shed 4 bases and J 11 bases; nucleotides not matched to a gene: 2.

The sequenced material came from blood. The chain is built from TRBV4-3 and TRBJ1-1; 12 positions agree with TRBD1. The clonotype was recovered from a boy less than two years old with a congenital heart defect but otherwise immunologically healthy. The CDR3 bases are TGCGCCAGCAGCCGGGACAGGGGGCGCGCTTTCTTT. It encodes CASSRDRGRAFF.